What follows is one TCR beta chain and its context. This CDR3 spans 15 amino acids. Unmatched junction bases numbered 7, after V lost 0 bases and J lost 9 bases. CDR1 is LNHDA, CDR2 SQIVND, per germline (reference sequence). The sample belongs to a study of blood T cell repertoires in COVID-19. The protocol was immunoSEQ multiplex PCR, while the TCRdb copy is restricted to in-frame clones and leaves out a portion. The sample lists 200,000 to 250,000 clones; roughly 91% were seen once. The sample was PBMCs or T cells enriched from blood (not recorded which). V and J are TRBV19 and TRBJ2-1; 8 bases map to TRBD2. This clonotype originated in a woman in her 30s who had recovered from COVID-19. CDR3 nucleotide sequence: TGTGCCAGTAGTATAGAGGGCGGGAGGAACGGTGAGCAGTTCTTC. It encodes CASSIEGGRNGEQFF.